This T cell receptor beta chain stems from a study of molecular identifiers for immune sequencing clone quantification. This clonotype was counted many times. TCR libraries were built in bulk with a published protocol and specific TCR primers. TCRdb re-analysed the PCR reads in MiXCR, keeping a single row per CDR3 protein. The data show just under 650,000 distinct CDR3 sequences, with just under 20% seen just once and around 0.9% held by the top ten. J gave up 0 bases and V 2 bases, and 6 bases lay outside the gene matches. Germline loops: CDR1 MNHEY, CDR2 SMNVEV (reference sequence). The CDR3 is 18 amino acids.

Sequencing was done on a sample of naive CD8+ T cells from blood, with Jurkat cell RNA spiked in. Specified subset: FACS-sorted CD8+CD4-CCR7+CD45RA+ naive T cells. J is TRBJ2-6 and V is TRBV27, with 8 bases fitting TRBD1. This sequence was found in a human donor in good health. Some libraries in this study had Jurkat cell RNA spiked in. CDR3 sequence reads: CASSLLWDRRSGANVLTF. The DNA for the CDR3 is TGTGCCAGCAGTTTACTATGGGACAGGCGCTCTGGGGCCAACGTCCTGACTTTC.